This T cell receptor beta chain was retrieved from a study of T cells in Graves' hyperthyroidism and ophthalmopathy. Broader study findings: With a median lead of about 6.9 months before onset, the model predicted ophthalmopathy. Separating ophthalmopathy from stable hyperthyroidism was achieved by a 13 V-J model.

TCR beta CDR3 sequences were amplified from RNA transcripts. When the TCR CDR3 underwent first-round RT-PCR, the HTBI primer set was used. MiXCR, run by TCRdb on the multiplex PCR reads, gives a single entry per CDR3 protein. The profile shows 480,000 or so distinct CDR3 sequences, roughly 14% of them singletons. Only a few counts were recorded for this clonotype. Its matching antigen is unknown. Hyperthyroidism of Graves' type that showed no ophthalmopathy progression within 18 months was stable. The hyperthyroidism patients had all been newly diagnosed, and their disease duration was under 2 months. Their ages ranged from 18 to 65 years. There are 13 residues in the CDR3. Germline assignment: CDR1 MRHNA and CDR2 SNTAGT. The V end lost 1 base, the J end lost 4 bases, and 4 bases lay between the germline ends.

The TCR originated in a woman between 18 and 29 years old with Graves' hyperthyroidism. Sequencing was performed on blood. This rearrangement joins TRBV6-4 to TRBJ2-2; D not certain. For the CDR3, the DNA is TGTGCCAGCAGTGACTTAAGCACCGGGGAGCTGTTTTTT. It is translated as CASSDLSTGELFF.